This T cell receptor (beta chain) originates from a study of cytomegalovirus exposure and HLA in healthy donors. Whole-study results and caveats: Another analysis was done later, and it associated 15,000 or so TCR beta sequences with HLA alleles at 0.05 false discovery rate. It has been reported that TCR beta sequences accurately predicted the HLA-A and HLA-B alleles of most subjects.

The ends lost 4 bases at V and 6 bases at J; junction bases unmatched: 5. The CDR3 has 16 residues. CDR1 and CDR2 (germline): LNHNV, YYDKDF (reference sequence). The donors gave bone marrow, and they were healthy. Primers included in the PCR were 60 Vbeta and 13 Jbeta primers. Measured with immunoSEQ multiplex PCR; TCRdb has only the in-frame clones, and not every one. The sample has approximately 190,000 clones, 75% to 90% seen once. Comment on this clone: Antigen unknown.

This TCR came from a man in his thirties or forties in good health and CMV-seronegative. The chain has TRBV15 and TRBJ2-2; 13 bases align to TRBD2. Sequences were obtained from PBMCs. This chain's CDR3 is CATSTGLAGRAGELFF. DNA for the CDR3: TGTGCCACCAGCACGGGACTAGCGGGACGAGCCGGGGAGCTGTTTTTT.